Below, one TCR beta chain is given with its context. As processed by the authors: Researchers report that nucleated cell counts were estimated from reference gene primer amplification. Some clones are missing from TCRdb's copy, which holds only in-frame ones; the method was immunoSEQ multiplex PCR. V, J and clone size are taken as reported in that table, and D and trimming were inferred from the DNA itself. The table lists 200,000 to 250,000 clones, roughly 84% of them singletons. The source of the sample is a study of blood T cell repertoires in COVID-19. About the research overall: The origin of the acute and convalescent COVID-19 samples was the United States, Italy and Spain. Sample material is recorded as cDNA or gDNA derived from T cells, B-cell-depleted T cells, or PBMCs.

The sequencing sample was made of peripheral blood. The clonotype was recovered from a man aged 35-49 years with acute or convalescent COVID-19.

CDR3 residues: CASSEGQGASYGYTF. The CDR3 DNA sequence: TGTGCCAGCAGTGAGGGACAGGGGGCGAGCTATGGCTACACCTTC. V usage is TRBV2 and J usage is TRBJ1-2; 12 nucleotides match TRBD1. V dropped 3 bases and J dropped 4; count of bases not matched to a gene: 3. The CDR3 length is 15 residues. Germline V gene data show CDR1 as SNHLY and CDR2 as FYNNEI. Using reference TRBV2 and TRBJ1-2 for the parts outside the CDR3, the full variable domain is EPEVTQTPSHQVTQMGQEVILRCVPISNHLYFYWYRQILGQKVEFLVSFYNNEISEKSEIFDDQFSVERPDGSNFTLKIRSTKLEDSAMYFCASSEGQGASYGYTFGSGTRLTVV.